This T cell receptor (beta chain) was sequenced in a study of Graves' ophthalmopathy and Graves' hyperthyroidism. This clonotype was counted many times. Its matching antigen is unknown. General study results and limits: The model predicted ophthalmopathy progression with roughly 70% sensitivity and less than 80% specificity.

With 5 bases removed from V and 5 bases from J, the gap between germline ends came to 18 bases. The germline V gene has CDR1 MNHEY and CDR2 SVGEGT. This CDR3 spans 16 amino acids. Under 3 months in duration, the ophthalmopathy in affected donors had moderate-to-severe activity, CAS ≥3 and NOSPECS ≥4. The TCR beta CDR3 regions underwent amplification from RNA transcripts. First-round RT-PCR with HTBI primers preceded a second-round multiplex PCR. TCRdb reprocessed the multiplex PCR reads with MiXCR, giving one entry per CDR3 protein. The table has 350,000 or so distinct CDR3 sequences, 15% to 20% seen once.

The V call is TRBV6-2 or TRBV6-3, the J call TRBJ2-2; tentatively, D is TRBD2 (6 bases). Sample: peripheral blood. The clonotype was recovered from an adult man with Graves' ophthalmopathy. The CDR3 DNA reads as TGTGCCAGCAGTCTCTTAAGCGGGTTCGGGACCGGGGAGCTGTTTTTT. It is translated as CASSLLSGFGTGELFF.